Listed here are 16 T cell receptor beta chains from one sample, sequenced in a study of T-cell reconstitution after alpha-beta-depleted transplantation in children. It was with unique molecular identifiers that the TCRbeta library was prepared. MiXCR, applied by TCRdb to the PCR reads, yields one record per CDR3 protein. Of some 400,000 distinct CDR3 sequences in the sample, around 21% were seen once. The sequencing here drew on PBMCs from the stem cell graft donor, taken from the stem cell graft. The receptors here all came from a human donor who donated a stem cell graft to a child with acute myeloid leukemia.

The chain couples TRBV9 to TRBJ2-6, with 7 bases identical to TRBD2. Germline CDR1 is SGDLS and CDR2 is YYNGEE. J gave up 2 bases and V 4 bases, and 18 bases lay outside the gene matches. CDR3 length: 20 amino acids. CDR3: CASSSGLGGSKMTGANVLTF. In DNA, the CDR3 is TGTGCCAGCAGCTCCGGGCTGGGAGGGAGCAAAATGACTGGGGCCAACGTCCTGACTTTC.

In its sample, this clonotype was seen many times. The chain carries TRBV19 and TRBJ2-6, with D unclear. With 1 base removed from V and 0 bases from J, the gap between germline ends came to 7 bases. CDR1 LNHDA and CDR2 SQIVND come from the germline V gene (reference sequence). The CDR3 is 16 amino acids. CDR3 DNA: TGTGCCAGTAGTATAGGCGTCCTCTCTGGGGCCAACGTCCTGACTTTC. Encoded protein: CASSIGVLSGANVLTF.

Many counts were recorded for this clonotype. This sequence joins TRBV29-1 and TRBJ2-1; maybe TRBD2 (6 bases). Per the germline V gene, CDR1 is SQVTM and CDR2 is ANQGSEA. CDR3 size: 14 residues. With 3 bases removed from V and 2 bases from J, the gap between germline ends came to 11 bases. The CDR3 bases are TGCAGCGTTGAGCAGGGAGGAGCCTACAATGAGCAGTTCTTC. The encoded protein is CSVEQGGAYNEQFF.

This clonotype was seen many times. This chain uses TRBV12-3 or TRBV12-4 with TRBJ1-1, with D unclear. V was clipped by 1 base and J by 0 bases, with 9 bases between them. CDR3 size: 15 residues. The CDR3 region is CASSLDRTMNTEAFF. The CDR3 coding sequence is TGTGCCAGCAGTTTAGACAGAACAATGAACACTGAAGCTTTCTTT.

This clonotype appeared a few times. The V call is TRBV20-1, the J call TRBJ2-7, with D perhaps TRBD1 (5 bases). CDR1 is DFQATT, CDR2 SNEGSKA, per germline (reference sequence). The CDR3 contains 12 residues. The germline V and J ends were trimmed by 6 bases and 1 base, with 10 bases remaining between them. The CDR3: CSAKGVSYEQYF. The CDR3 bases are TGCAGTGCCAAAGGGGTTTCCTACGAGCAGTACTTC.

A few counts support this clonotype. V gene TRBV12-3 or TRBV12-4 combines with J gene TRBJ2-1; 11 bases align to TRBD1. This CDR3 contains 13 residues. Unmatched junction bases numbered 3, after V lost 6 bases and J lost 8 bases. As DNA, the CDR3 is TGTGCCAGCAGACGGACAGGGGGCGATGAGCAGTTCTTC. It is translated as CASRRTGGDEQFF.

The rearrangement uses TRBV7-9 and TRBJ2-1; TRBD1 matches at 7 bases. Germline V gene sequence: CDR1 SEHNR, CDR2 FQNEAQ (reference sequence). This CDR3 is 13 amino acids long. V shed 5 bases and J 12 bases; nucleotides not matched to a gene: 10. The CDR3 is CASSVTGSDGQFF. In DNA, the CDR3 is TGTGCCAGCAGCGTGACAGGGTCCGATGGGCAGTTCTTC. The full variable domain, rest sourced from reference TRBV7-9 and TRBJ2-1, is DTGVSQNPRHKITKRGQNVTFRCDPISEHNRLYWYRQTLGQGPEFLTYFQNEAQLEKSRLLSDRFSAERPKGSFSTLEIQRTEQGDSAMYLCASSVTGSDGQFFGPGTRLTVL.

The chain carries TRBV4-2 and TRBJ1-4, with D unclear. The V gene lost 0 bases and the J gene lost 0 bases, with 5 bases spanning the gap. The germline V gene encodes CDR1 LGHNA and CDR2 YNFKEQ. The CDR3 is 15 amino acids. The CDR3: CASSQDLATNEKLFF. The DNA for the CDR3 is TGTGCCAGCAGCCAAGACTTGGCAACTAATGAAAAACTGTTTTTT.

This clonotype was recorded at least ten times. The genes are TRBV20-1 and TRBJ2-7, with 7 bases lining up with TRBD1. Germline V gives CDR1 DFQATT, CDR2 SNEGSKA (reference sequence). The CDR3 is made up of 14 amino acids. V was pared by 8 bases and J by 1 base, with 11 bases of the junction left unmatched. The DNA for the CDR3 is TGCAGTCTACAGGGGCAGGGGGTGTCCTACGAGCAGTACTTC. This encodes CSLQGQGVSYEQYF.

A few counts support this clonotype. The chain has TRBV12-3 or TRBV12-4 and TRBJ2-1, with 10 bases identical to TRBD1. With 10 bases clipped from V and 3 bases from J, the junction kept 3 bases outside the gene matches. The CDR3 is 13 residues long. The DNA for the CDR3 is TGTGCCATCCGGGACAGGGGCTACAATGAGCAGTTCTTC. Translation gives CAIRDRGYNEQFF.

The chain couples TRBV5-1 to TRBJ2-7; 9 bases fit TRBD1. The CDR3 loop spans 14 amino acids. The germline gives CDR1 SGHRS, CDR2 YFSETQ. The J segment lost 5 bases and the V segment lost 3 bases, leaving 6 bases of the junction unmatched. CDR3 region: CASSSGQGSDEQYF. CDR3 nucleotides: TGCGCCAGCAGCTCGGGACAGGGTAGCGACGAGCAGTACTTC.

The V gene is TRBV4-1, the J gene TRBJ1-1; perhaps TRBD1 as D (5 bases). CDR3 size: 14 residues. V shed 2 bases and J shed 3 bases, with 10 bases lying between them. CDR1 is MGHRA and CDR2 is YSYEKL in the germline V gene. The CDR3 loop reads CASSQQGGDTEAFF. The CDR3 nucleotides read TGCGCCAGCAGCCAACAAGGAGGGGACACTGAAGCTTTCTTT.

There are many counts of this clonotype. This chain uses TRBV20-1 with TRBJ2-5; D may be TRBD1 (5 bases). V lost 6 bases, J lost 4 bases, and 12 bases lay in between. Per germline, CDR1 DFQATT and CDR2 SNEGSKA (reference sequence). This CDR3 region has 12 residues. The CDR3 region is CSATRVGETQYF. The CDR3 DNA sequence: TGCAGTGCCACCAGGGTCGGAGAGACCCAGTACTTC.

CDR3 region: CSATPSGRALLYEQYF. The DNA for the CDR3 is TGCAGTGCTACCCCTAGCGGGAGGGCTTTACTTTACGAGCAGTACTTC. This sequence joins TRBV20-1 and TRBJ2-7; 12 bases fit TRBD2. This CDR3 region has 16 residues. The V gene's germline CDR1 is DFQATT and CDR2 SNEGSKA (reference sequence). J was trimmed by 4 bases and V by 4 bases; bases with no gene match: 11.

Ten or more counts support this clonotype. The rearrangement links TRBV7-2 to TRBJ2-7; D might be TRBD2 (6 bases). This CDR3 has 14 amino acids. Germline loops: CDR1 SGHTA, CDR2 FQGNSA. The germline V and J ends were trimmed by 3 bases and 4 bases, with 13 bases remaining between them. The DNA of the CDR3 is TGTGCCAGCAGCTTCGGGGGAGAGGGGTACGAGCAGTACTTC. Residues: CASSFGGEGYEQYF.

This clonotype was seen at least ten times. This chain uses TRBV20-1 with TRBJ1-1, with D unclear. There are 13 residues in the CDR3. V gave up 6 bases and J gave up 11 bases, with 22 bases separating them. In germline, CDR1 is DFQATT, CDR2 SNEGSKA (reference sequence). In nucleotides, the CDR3 is TGCAGTGCCCAGGAGGCGGCAACGGTTGGCGCTTTCTTT. This sequence encodes CSAQEAATVGAFF.